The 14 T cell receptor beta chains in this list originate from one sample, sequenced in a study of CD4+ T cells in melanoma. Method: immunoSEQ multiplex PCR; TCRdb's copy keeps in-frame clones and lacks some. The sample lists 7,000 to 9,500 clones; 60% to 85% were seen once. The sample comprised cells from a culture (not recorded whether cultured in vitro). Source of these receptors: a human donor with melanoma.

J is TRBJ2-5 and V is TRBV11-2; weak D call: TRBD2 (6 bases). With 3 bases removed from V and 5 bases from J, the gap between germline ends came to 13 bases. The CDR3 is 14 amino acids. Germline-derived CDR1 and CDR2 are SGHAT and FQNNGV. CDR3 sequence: CASSFVGGGETQYF. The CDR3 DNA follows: TGTGCCAGCAGCTTCGTTGGGGGAGGTGAGACCCAGTACTTC.

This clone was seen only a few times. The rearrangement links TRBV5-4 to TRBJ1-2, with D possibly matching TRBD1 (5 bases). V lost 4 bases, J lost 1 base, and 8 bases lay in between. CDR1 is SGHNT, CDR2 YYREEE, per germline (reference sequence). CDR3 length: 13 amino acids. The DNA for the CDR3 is TGTGCCAGCAGCCCCGACAGTAACTATGGCTACACCTTC. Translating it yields CASSPDSNYGYTF.

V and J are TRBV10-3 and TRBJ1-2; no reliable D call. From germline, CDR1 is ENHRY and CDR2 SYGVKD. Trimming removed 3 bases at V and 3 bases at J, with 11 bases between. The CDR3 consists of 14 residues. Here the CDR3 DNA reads TGTGCCATCAGTGATACCACGGGATACTATGGCTACACCTTC. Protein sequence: CAISDTTGYYGYTF.

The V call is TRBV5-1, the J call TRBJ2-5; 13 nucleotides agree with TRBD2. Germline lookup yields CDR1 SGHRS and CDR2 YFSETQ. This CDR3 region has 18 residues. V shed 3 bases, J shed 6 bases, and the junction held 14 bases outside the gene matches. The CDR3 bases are TGCGCCAGCAGCTCCGGACTAGCGGGGGCCACTCGGGGGCAGACCCAGTACTTC. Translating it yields CASSSGLAGATRGQTQYF.

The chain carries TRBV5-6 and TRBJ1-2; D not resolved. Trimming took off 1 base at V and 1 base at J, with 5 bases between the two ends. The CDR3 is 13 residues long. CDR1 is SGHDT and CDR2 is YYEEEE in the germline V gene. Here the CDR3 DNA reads TGTGCCAGCAGCTTGAACGATAACTATGGCTACACCTTC. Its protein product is CASSLNDNYGYTF.

Here the CDR3 reads CASSRDSGANVLTF. The CDR3 nucleotides read TGCGCCAGCAGCCGGGACTCTGGGGCCAACGTCCTGACTTTC. The chain carries TRBV5-1 and TRBJ2-6, with D maybe TRBD2 (5 bases). The V gene lost 4 bases and the J gene lost 0 bases, with 5 bases spanning the gap. Germline assignment: CDR1 SGHRS and CDR2 YFSETQ. This CDR3 contains 14 residues.

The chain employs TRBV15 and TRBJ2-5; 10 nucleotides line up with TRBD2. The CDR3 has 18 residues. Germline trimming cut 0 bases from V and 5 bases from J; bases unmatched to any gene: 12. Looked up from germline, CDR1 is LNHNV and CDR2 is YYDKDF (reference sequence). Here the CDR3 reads CATSRDRISGGRGETQYF. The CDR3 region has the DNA TGTGCCACCAGCAGAGATCGGATTAGCGGGGGGAGAGGGGAGACCCAGTACTTC.

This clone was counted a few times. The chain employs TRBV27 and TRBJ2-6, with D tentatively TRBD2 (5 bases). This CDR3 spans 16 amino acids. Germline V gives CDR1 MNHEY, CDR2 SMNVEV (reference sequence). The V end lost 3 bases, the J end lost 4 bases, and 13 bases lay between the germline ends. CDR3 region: CASSLRARRGANVLTF. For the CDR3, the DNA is TGTGCCAGCAGTTTGCGGGCACGAAGAGGGGCCAACGTCCTGACTTTC.

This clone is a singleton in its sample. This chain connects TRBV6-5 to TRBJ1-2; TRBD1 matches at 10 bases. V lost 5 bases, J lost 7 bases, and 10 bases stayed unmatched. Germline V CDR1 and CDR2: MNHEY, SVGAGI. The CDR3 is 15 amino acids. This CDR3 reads CASSRTGGPSGGYTF. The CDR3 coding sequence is TGTGCCAGCAGTCGGACAGGGGGACCTTCTGGTGGCTACACCTTC.

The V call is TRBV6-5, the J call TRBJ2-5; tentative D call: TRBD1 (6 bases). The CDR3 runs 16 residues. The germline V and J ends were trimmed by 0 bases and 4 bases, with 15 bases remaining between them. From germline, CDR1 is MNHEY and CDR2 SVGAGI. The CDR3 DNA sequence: TGTGCCAGCAGTTACTCGGTACAGGGTTTGGGAGAGACCCAGTACTTC. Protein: CASSYSVQGLGETQYF.

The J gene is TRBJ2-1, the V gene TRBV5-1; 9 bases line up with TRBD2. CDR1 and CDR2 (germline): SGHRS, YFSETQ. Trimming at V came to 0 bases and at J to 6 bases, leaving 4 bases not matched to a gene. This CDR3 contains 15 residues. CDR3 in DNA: TGCGCCAGCAGCTTGGCAGCGGGGGGACTCAATGAGCAGTTCTTC. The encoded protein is CASSLAAGGLNEQFF.

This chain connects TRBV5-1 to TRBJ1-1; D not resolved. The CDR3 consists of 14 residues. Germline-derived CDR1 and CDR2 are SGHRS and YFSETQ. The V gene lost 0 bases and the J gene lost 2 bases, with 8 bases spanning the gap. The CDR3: CASSLETPNTEAFF. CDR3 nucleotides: TGCGCCAGCAGCTTGGAGACGCCCAACACTGAAGCTTTCTTT.

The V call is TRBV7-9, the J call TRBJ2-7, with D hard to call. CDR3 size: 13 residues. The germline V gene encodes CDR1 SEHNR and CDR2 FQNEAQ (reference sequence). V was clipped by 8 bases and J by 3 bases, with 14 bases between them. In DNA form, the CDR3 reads TGTGCCAGCGGCGCGACACCCCTCTACGAGCAGTACTTC. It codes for CASGATPLYEQYF.

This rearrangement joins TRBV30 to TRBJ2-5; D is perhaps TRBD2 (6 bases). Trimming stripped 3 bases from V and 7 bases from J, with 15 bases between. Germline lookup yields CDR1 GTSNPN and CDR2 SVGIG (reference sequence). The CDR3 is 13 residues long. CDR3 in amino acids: CAWRESGLGTQYF. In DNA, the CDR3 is TGTGCCTGGAGGGAATCGGGACTCGGGACCCAGTACTTC.